Following are 30 T cell receptor beta chains from one sample sequenced in a study of control samples from healthy donors and cancer patients. Profiling relied on immunoSEQ multiplex PCR, and the TCRdb table lists in-frame clones only, not all of them. The profile shows over 150,000 clones, approximately 95% of them singletons. Sequencing input: blood. The receptors here all came from a man younger than 30 in good health.

This sequence joins TRBV5-4 and TRBJ2-1; 7 nucleotides match TRBD2. This CDR3 comprises 15 residues. Germline lookup yields CDR1 SGHNT and CDR2 YYREEE (reference sequence). Trimming took 7 bases from V and 0 from J; bases not matched to a gene: 7. The CDR3 loop reads CASERRGSSYNEQFF. In DNA, the CDR3 is TGTGCCAGCGAACGGCGGGGGAGCTCCTACAATGAGCAGTTCTTC. Based on the CDR3 plus reference TRBV5-4 and TRBJ2-1, the full variable domain is ETGVTQSPTHLIKTRGQQVTLRCSSQSGHNTVSWYQQALGQGPQFIFQYYREEENGRGNFPPRFSGLQFPNYSSELNVNALELDDSALYLCASERRGSSYNEQFFGPGTRLTVL.

In its sample, this clone was seen once. This chain joins TRBV6-5 and TRBJ2-7; 9 positions match TRBD1. CDR3 length: 15 residues. Per germline, CDR1 MNHEY and CDR2 SVGAGI. Germline trimming cut 2 bases from V and 2 bases from J; bases unmatched to any gene: 4. In nucleotides, the CDR3 is TGTGCCAGCAGTTACGTGAGACAGGGGGCCTACGAGCAGTACTTC. This sequence encodes CASSYVRQGAYEQYF.

The CDR3 here is CAISEGGTGEKLFF. DNA of the CDR3: TGTGCCATCAGTGAAGGGGGCACGGGAGAAAAACTGTTTTTT. The genes are TRBV10-3 and TRBJ1-4; 7 nucleotides align to TRBD1. This CDR3 contains 14 residues. The V gene end was trimmed by 3 bases and the J gene end by 8 bases; junction bases not matched to a gene: 6. CDR1 and CDR2 (germline): ENHRY, SYGVKD.

The chain combines TRBV18 with TRBJ2-7, with TRBD2 matching 7 bases. The CDR3 runs 17 residues. J gave up 2 bases and V 2 bases, and 12 bases lay outside the gene matches. The germline CDR1 and CDR2 sequences are KGHSH and LQKENI. This CDR3 is CASSPINGGGWTYEQYF. As DNA, the CDR3 is TGTGCCAGCTCACCAATAAATGGGGGGGGGTGGACCTACGAGCAGTACTTC.

The chain couples TRBV18 to TRBJ1-1, with D perhaps matching TRBD1 (5 bases). CDR1 is KGHSH and CDR2 is LQKENI in the germline V gene. The CDR3 has 15 amino acids. V shed 1 base and J shed 6 bases, with 15 bases lying between them. CDR3 bases: TGTGCCAGCTCACCACAGGACTCAGGGTTGGCTGAAGCTTTCTTT. As protein: CASSPQDSGLAEAFF.

This clone was detected once. The V call is TRBV18, the J call TRBJ2-5; 7 bases are shared with TRBD2. The CDR3 loop spans 15 amino acids. Germline trimming cut 2 bases from V and 5 bases from J; bases unmatched to any gene: 8. Germline CDR1 is KGHSH and CDR2 is LQKENI. The CDR3 sequence: CASSPVSGAGETQYF. In DNA form, the CDR3 reads TGTGCCAGCTCACCAGTGAGCGGGGCGGGGGAGACCCAGTACTTC.

The rearrangement joins TRBV10-1 to TRBJ1-1, with 9 bases aligning to TRBD1. The CDR3 has 13 residues. Per germline, CDR1 WNHNN and CDR2 SYGVQD (reference sequence). Trimming took 6 bases from V and 6 from J; bases not matched to a gene: 5. The CDR3 region has the DNA TGCGCCAGCAGGAGACAGGGGGGGGCTGAAGCTTTCTTT. This translates into CASRRQGGAEAFF.

The chain uses TRBV5-8 and TRBJ2-2; a weak D match, TRBD1 (5 bases). Trimming removed 0 bases at V and 0 bases at J, with 9 bases between. Germline values: CDR1 SGHTS, CDR2 YDEGEE. The CDR3 totals 16 residues. In DNA, the CDR3 is TGTGCCAGCAGCTTGGGACAGTATGCGAACACCGGGGAGCTGTTTTTT. This encodes CASSLGQYANTGELFF.

This rearrangement joins TRBV7-6 to TRBJ2-3; TRBD1 matches at 8 bases. V trimming: 1 base; J trimming: 8 bases; junction bases outside the gene matches: 8. The CDR3 has 15 residues. The germline V gene has CDR1 SGHVS and CDR2 FNYEAQ. DNA for the CDR3: TGTGCCAGCAGCTTAGAAGGACAGGGATTGAGTACGCAGTATTTT. Translated, it gives CASSLEGQGLSTQYF.

The chain is built from TRBV9 and TRBJ1-6; D may be TRBD1 (5 bases). V was clipped by 3 bases and J by 2 bases, with 18 bases between them. The CDR3 sequence is 18 residues long. The germline gives CDR1 SGDLS, CDR2 YYNGEE. In DNA form, the CDR3 reads TGTGCCAGCAGCGGACCGGGGCAGACCAGCCCCTATAATTCACCCCTCCACTTT. The encoded protein is CASSGPGQTSPYNSPLHF. Complete variable domain (other parts from reference TRBV9 and TRBJ1-6): DSGVTQTPKHLITATGQRVTLRCSPRSGDLSVYWYQQSLDQGLQFLIQYYNGEERAKGNILERFSAQQFPDLHSELNLSSLELGDSALYFCASSGPGQTSPYNSPLHFGNGTRLTVT.

The chain uses TRBV5-1 and TRBJ1-1; D is perhaps TRBD1 (6 bases). Looked up from germline, CDR1 is SGHRS and CDR2 is YFSETQ. The CDR3 has 15 amino acids. Trimming shortened V by 2 bases and J by 4 bases, and 15 bases separated the two germline ends. For the CDR3, the DNA is TGCGCCAGCAGCTTCATGGGGGCGGTTGGCACTGAAGCTTTCTTT. Residues: CASSFMGAVGTEAFF.

Here the CDR3 DNA reads TGTGCCAGCAGCTTGGAGGGTCTTCCGGCGGCTAATGAAAAACTGTTTTTT. Its protein product is CASSLEGLPAANEKLFF. This chain connects TRBV5-8 to TRBJ1-4; D unclear. Trimming took off 0 bases at V and 3 bases at J, with 15 bases between the two ends. The germline gives CDR1 SGHTS, CDR2 YDEGEE. This CDR3 has 17 amino acids.

The chain combines TRBV24-1 with TRBJ2-3; tentatively, D is TRBD1 or TRBD2 (5 bases each). Germline assignment: CDR1 KGHDR and CDR2 SFDVKD. The ends were cut back, 6 bases at V and 0 bases at J, with 9 bases in the middle. This CDR3 is built from 14 residues. DNA of the CDR3: TGTGCCACCAGTACTTGGGGGAGCACAGATACGCAGTATTTT. This codes for CATSTWGSTDTQYF.

The V gene is TRBV5-6, the J gene TRBJ1-2; tentatively, D is TRBD1 (5 bases). Per the germline V gene, CDR1 is SGHDT and CDR2 is YYEEEE. The CDR3 consists of 16 residues. The germline V and J ends were trimmed by 0 bases and 0 bases, with 12 bases remaining between them. CDR3 sequence reads: CASSLVGVAANYGYTF. The CDR3 nucleotides read TGTGCCAGCAGCTTGGTGGGGGTTGCTGCTAACTATGGCTACACCTTC.

The chain recombines TRBV19 with TRBJ2-3, with 7 bases matching TRBD1. The J segment lost 3 bases and the V segment lost 5 bases, leaving 5 bases of the junction unmatched. In germline, CDR1 is LNHDA, CDR2 SQIVND (reference sequence). CDR3 size: 14 residues. CDR3 nucleotide sequence: TGTGCCAGTAGTGGCAGGGGGTCGACAGATACGCAGTATTTT. This gives the protein CASSGRGSTDTQYF.

This clone was detected only once. This chain connects TRBV7-2 to TRBJ1-2; D remains ambiguous. Germline values: CDR1 SGHTA, CDR2 FQGNSA. The length of the CDR3 is 16 residues. Trimming pared 5 bases from V and 6 bases from J, leaving 22 bases between. The CDR3 region is CASSLLGPLGPHGYTF. The CDR3 bases are TGTGCCAGCAGCCTCCTAGGACCTCTAGGGCCCCATGGCTACACCTTC.

This rearrangement joins TRBV5-1 to TRBJ1-5; possibly TRBD1 for D (5 bases). The CDR3 loop spans 14 amino acids. CDR1 and CDR2 (germline): SGHRS, YFSETQ. Trimming shortened V by 9 bases and J by 4 bases, and 17 bases separated the two germline ends. This chain's CDR3 is CAISGRSENQPQHF. The CDR3 bases are TGCGCCATCTCGGGACGGAGCGAAAATCAGCCCCAGCATTTT.

The chain links TRBV5-6 to TRBJ1-1; 8 bases are shared with TRBD1. The CDR3 is 16 residues long. V lost 0 bases to trimming and J lost 3 bases; unmatched junction nucleotides: 7. Germline values: CDR1 SGHDT, CDR2 YYEEEE. The CDR3 is CASSLVSGGWYTEAFF. CDR3 sequence (DNA): TGTGCCAGCAGCTTGGTATCAGGGGGCTGGTACACTGAAGCTTTCTTT.

This chain links TRBV9 with TRBJ2-1; tentative D call: TRBD1 (5 bases). This CDR3 comprises 15 residues. Germline V lookup: CDR1 SGDLS, CDR2 YYNGEE. V dropped 0 bases and J dropped 5 bases, with 12 bases sitting between them. This CDR3 is CASSVAQGSDNEQFF. CDR3 DNA sequence: TGTGCCAGCAGCGTAGCCCAGGGATCGGACAATGAGCAGTTCTTC.

J is TRBJ2-7 and V is TRBV28, with 7 bases matching TRBD1. After removal of 7 bases from V and 2 bases from J, the junction contained 8 bases not matched to a gene. Germline CDR1 and CDR2: MDHEN and SYDVKM. The CDR3 has 14 residues. The CDR3 loop reads CASTENRGTYEQYF. For the CDR3, the DNA is TGTGCCAGCACCGAAAACAGGGGTACCTACGAGCAGTACTTC. Full variable domain (remainder filled in from reference TRBV28 and TRBJ2-7): DVKVTQSSRYLVKRTGEKVFLECVQDMDHENMFWYRQDPGLGLRLIYFSYDVKMKEKGDIPEGYSVSREKKERFSLILESASTNQTSMYLCASTENRGTYEQYFGPGTRLTVT.

This rearrangement joins TRBV14 to TRBJ1-1; D ambiguous. Trimming pared 4 bases from V and 5 bases from J, leaving 11 bases between. CDR1 SGHDN and CDR2 FVKESK come from the germline V gene. This CDR3 is 13 amino acids long. The CDR3 spells CASSPLLFTEAFF. The CDR3 nucleotides read TGTGCCAGCAGCCCCCTTCTTTTTACTGAAGCTTTCTTT. The complete variable domain, with remaining parts taken from reference TRBV14 and TRBJ1-1, reads EAGVTQFPSHSVIEKGQTVTLRCDPISGHDNLYWYRRVMGKEIKFLLHFVKESKQDESGMPNNRFLAERTGGTYSTLKVQPAELEDSGVYFCASSPLLFTEAFFGQGTRLTVV.

The chain recombines TRBV6-5 with TRBJ2-3; D might be TRBD2 (6 bases). Germline V lookup: CDR1 MNHEY, CDR2 SVGAGI. V was cut by 8 bases and J by 2 bases, with 8 bases left in between. This CDR3 region has 12 residues. For the CDR3, the DNA is TGTGCCAGCCGGGACTTCACAGATACGCAGTATTTT. Protein product: CASRDFTDTQYF.

J is TRBJ1-2 and V is TRBV30, with no clear D. The CDR3 spans 15 residues. V lost 4 bases and J 2 bases, leaving 17 bases between the germline ends. Germline V gene lookup returns CDR1 GTSNPN and CDR2 SVGIG (reference sequence). The CDR3 sequence is CAWIVSRGGNYGYTF. Here the CDR3 DNA reads TGTGCCTGGATTGTCTCCCGAGGTGGGAACTATGGCTACACCTTC.

This sequence joins TRBV2 and TRBJ2-1; perhaps TRBD2 as D (8 bases). Trimming left V 6 bases short and J 2 bases short, with 26 bases between. The CDR3 runs 19 residues. Germline CDR1 and CDR2: SNHLY and FYNNEI. The DNA of the CDR3 is TGTGCCAGCAGATCGACAGGGTCACGGGGGGGTATCGCCTACAATGAGCAGTTCTTC. It translates to CASRSTGSRGGIAYNEQFF.

The chain is built from TRBV5-4 and TRBJ1-6, with D unresolved. There are 13 residues in the CDR3. Germline V gene sequence: CDR1 SGHNT, CDR2 YYREEE (reference sequence). The V and J ends lost 0 bases and 8 bases respectively, with 6 bases between them. As DNA, the CDR3 is TGTGCCAGCAGCTTGGAGGTCGATTCACCCCTCCACTTT. Translation: CASSLEVDSPLHF. Full variable domain (remainder filled in from reference TRBV5-4 and TRBJ1-6): ETGVTQSPTHLIKTRGQQVTLRCSSQSGHNTVSWYQQALGQGPQFIFQYYREEENGRGNFPPRFSGLQFPNYSSELNVNALELDDSALYLCASSLEVDSPLHFGNGTRLTVT.

This chain joins TRBV5-8 and TRBJ2-7; D gene uncertain. This CDR3 region has 14 residues. Trimming removed 0 bases at V and 0 bases at J, with 7 bases between. The germline gives CDR1 SGHTS, CDR2 YDEGEE. The CDR3, as DNA: TGTGCCAGCAGCTTGGGGGCCGGCTCCTACGAGCAGTACTTC. As protein: CASSLGAGSYEQYF. Full variable domain (remainder filled in from reference TRBV5-8 and TRBJ2-7): EAGVTQSPTHLIKTRGQQATLRCSPISGHTSVYWYQQALGLGLQFLLWYDEGEERNRGNFPPRFSGRQFPNYSSELNVNALELEDSALYLCASSLGAGSYEQYFGPGTRLTVT.

The genes are TRBV5-1 and TRBJ2-1; D call uncertain. V was cut by 0 bases and J by 4 bases, with 11 bases left in between. Germline loops: CDR1 SGHRS, CDR2 YFSETQ. This CDR3 comprises 15 residues. The CDR3 loop reads CASSLAAGLYNEQFF. The DNA of the CDR3 is TGCGCCAGCAGCTTGGCGGCAGGTTTATACAATGAGCAGTTCTTC.

The V gene is TRBV6-5, the J gene TRBJ2-6; perhaps TRBD1 as D (5 bases). Germline CDR1 MNHEY, CDR2 SVGAGI. With 6 bases removed from V and 2 bases from J, the gap between germline ends came to 11 bases. There are 15 residues in the CDR3. CDR3 nucleotides: TGTGCCAGCAGGGACGACAGCCCTGGGGCCAACGTCCTGACTTTC. Translating it yields CASRDDSPGANVLTF.

The V and J genes are TRBV7-3 and TRBJ2-2, with TRBD1 identical over 7 bases. V lost 2 bases and J lost 5; bases outside the gene matches: 11. From germline, CDR1 is SGHTA and CDR2 FQGTGA. CDR3 length equals 17 residues. The CDR3 protein is CASSLVGTEFGTGELFF. The CDR3, as DNA: TGTGCCAGCAGCTTAGTGGGGACAGAATTTGGAACCGGGGAGCTGTTTTTT.

J is TRBJ2-1 and V is TRBV2; 7 nucleotides agree with TRBD1. J gave up 6 bases and V 8 bases, and 10 bases lay outside the gene matches. Germline V gene data show CDR1 as SNHLY and CDR2 as FYNNEI. The CDR3 extends over 14 amino acids. CDR3 DNA sequence: TGTGCCAGCCCTCCAGGGGGTGTCGGCAATGAGCAGTTCTTC. Residues: CASPPGGVGNEQFF.